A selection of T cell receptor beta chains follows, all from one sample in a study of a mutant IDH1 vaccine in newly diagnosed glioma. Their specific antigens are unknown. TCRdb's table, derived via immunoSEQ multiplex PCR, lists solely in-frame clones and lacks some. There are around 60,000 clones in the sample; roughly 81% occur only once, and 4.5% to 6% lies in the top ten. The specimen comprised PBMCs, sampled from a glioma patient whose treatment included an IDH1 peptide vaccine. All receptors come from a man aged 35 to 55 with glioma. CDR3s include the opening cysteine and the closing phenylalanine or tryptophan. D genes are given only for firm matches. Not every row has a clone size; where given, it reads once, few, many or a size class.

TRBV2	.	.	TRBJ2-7	TGTGCCAGCAGTACGCAGAGCGGAACCCCTCGCGAGCAGTACTTC	CASSTQSGTPREQYF
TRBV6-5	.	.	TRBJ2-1	TGTGCCAGCAGGGGCCAGGGGACCTACAATGAGCAGTTCTTC	CASRGQGTYNEQFF
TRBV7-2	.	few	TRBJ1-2	TGTGCCAGCAGCAGTACGGGGGGCTACACCTTC	CASSSTGGYTF
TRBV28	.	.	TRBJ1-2	TGTGCCTGCGCAGGGTTAGGCTATGGCTACACCTTC	CACAGLGYGYTF
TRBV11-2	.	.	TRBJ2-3	TGTGCCAGCAGCTTATGGACAGATACGCAGTATTTT	CASSLWTDTQYF
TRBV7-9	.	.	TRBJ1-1	TGTGCCAGCAGCCCCAATAAAGCTTTCTTT	CASSPNKAFF
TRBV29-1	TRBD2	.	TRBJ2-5	TGCAGCGTTGAAGAAGCGGGGACGTACCAAGAGACCCAGTACTTC	CSVEEAGTYQETQYF
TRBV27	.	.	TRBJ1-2	TGTGCCAGCAGTCTCTTGGGGGGAGGCTACACCTTC	CASSLLGGGYTF
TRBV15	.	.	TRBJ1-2	TGTGCCACCAGCATCGAAAGCGGCGGCTACACCTTC	CATSIESGGYTF
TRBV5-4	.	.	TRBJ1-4	TGTGCCAGCAGCTCCCCGGGGACGGGAAATGAAAAACTGTTTTTT	CASSSPGTGNEKLFF
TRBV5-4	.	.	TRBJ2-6	TGTGCCAGCAGCAAGGACCCTTTCTCTGGGGCCAACGTCCTGACTTTC	CASSKDPFSGANVLTF
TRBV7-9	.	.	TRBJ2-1	TGTGCCAGCAGCTTAGCGCAGAGAGGGACTGAGCAGTTCTTC	CASSLAQRGTEQFF
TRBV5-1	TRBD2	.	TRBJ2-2	TGCGCCAGCAGCTTCACCCCGGGACTAGCGGGTAACACCGGGGAGCTGTTTTTT	CASSFTPGLAGNTGELFF
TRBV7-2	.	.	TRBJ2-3	TGTGCCAGCAGCTTAAAAGTGAGGCAGCTGGGCACAGATACGCAGTATTTT	CASSLKVRQLGTDTQYF
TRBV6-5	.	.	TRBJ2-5	TGTGCCAGCGGCATGCCCATCACTGAGACCCAGTACTTC	CASGMPITETQYF
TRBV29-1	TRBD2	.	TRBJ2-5	TGCAGCGTTGAACCTAGCGGGGGGCGGACCCAGTACTTC	CSVEPSGGRTQYF
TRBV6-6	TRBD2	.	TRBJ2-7	TGTGCCAGCAGTTACCCTTCGGCGGGGGTCCACGAGCAGTACTTC	CASSYPSAGVHEQYF
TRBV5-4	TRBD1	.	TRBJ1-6	TGTGCCAGCAGCGGAAGTCGACAGGGCTCCTATAATTCACCCCTCCACTTT	CASSGSRQGSYNSPLHF
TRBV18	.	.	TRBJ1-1	TGTGCCAGCTCACCGATGAACACTGAAGCTTTCTTT	CASSPMNTEAFF
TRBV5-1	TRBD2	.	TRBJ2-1	TGCGCCAGCAGCCCGGGAGGGTGGGGGGGCGTTGTAAATGAGCAGTTCTTC	CASSPGGWGGVVNEQFF
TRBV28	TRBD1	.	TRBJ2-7	TGTGCCAGCCTGCCGGGACAGAAGACCTACGAGCAGTACTTC	CASLPGQKTYEQYF
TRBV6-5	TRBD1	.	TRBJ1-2	TGTGCCAGCAGTTACTCGGGACAGGGGGTCGGCTATGGCTACACCTTC	CASSYSGQGVGYGYTF
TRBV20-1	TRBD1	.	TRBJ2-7	TGCAGTGCTCCCACAGGGGGCGAGCAGTACTTC	CSAPTGGEQYF
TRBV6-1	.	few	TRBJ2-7	TGTGCCAGCAGTGAAGGGCGGGGAGAGTACTTC	CASSEGRGEYF
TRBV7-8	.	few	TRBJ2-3	TGTGCCAGCAGCTTTGGGGCAGATACGCAGTATTTT	CASSFGADTQYF
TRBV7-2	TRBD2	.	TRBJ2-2	TGTGCCAGCAGCGCACTAGCGGGAGTAAACACCGGGGAGCTGTTTTTT	CASSALAGVNTGELFF
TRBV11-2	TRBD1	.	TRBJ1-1	TGTGCCAGCAGCGTTTCTCTCAGGGGGCCTCCTGAAGCTTTCTTT	CASSVSLRGPPEAFF
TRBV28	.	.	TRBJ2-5	TGTGCCAGCACAGGGGCTCCGGGTGGGACCCAGTACTTC	CASTGAPGGTQYF
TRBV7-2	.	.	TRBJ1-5	TGTGCCAGCAGCTCCGGCGGAATCAATCAGCCCCAGCATTTT	CASSSGGINQPQHF
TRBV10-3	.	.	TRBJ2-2	TGTGCCATCAGTGGGTCGCGGACAGCGAACACCGGGGAGCTGTTTTTT	CAISGSRTANTGELFF
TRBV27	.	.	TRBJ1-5	TGTGCCAGCAGTTTATCGGCCCCCAGGGAGGAGGGCAATCAGCCCCAGCATTTT	CASSLSAPREEGNQPQHF
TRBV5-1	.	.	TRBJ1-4	TGCGCCAGCAGCTTGGGTCTGGCGGAATTTAATGAAAAACTGTTTTTT	CASSLGLAEFNEKLFF
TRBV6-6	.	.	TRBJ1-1	TGTGCCAGCAGTTACAGGCCTAACACTGAAGCTTTCTTT	CASSYRPNTEAFF
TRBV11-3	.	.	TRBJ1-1	TGTGCCAGCAGCCCGGTTATAAGAAAAATTAAATTGGCTTTCTTT	CASSPVIRKIKLAFF
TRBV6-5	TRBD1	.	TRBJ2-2	TGTGCCAGCAGTTACTATGGGACAGGGTGGACCGGGGAGCTGTTTTTT	CASSYYGTGWTGELFF
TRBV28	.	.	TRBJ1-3	TGTGCCAGCAGTTTACGCCGCCACTCTGGAAACACCATATATTTT	CASSLRRHSGNTIYF
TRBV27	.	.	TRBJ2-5	TGTGCCAGCAGTTCACAGGCCACCGAGACCCAGTACTTC	CASSSQATETQYF
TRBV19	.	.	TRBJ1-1	TGTGCCAGTAGTTCATATAACACTGAAGCTTTCTTT	CASSSYNTEAFF
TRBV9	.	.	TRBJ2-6	TGTGCCAGCAGCGTTTCCAGGGGCTCTGGGGCCAACGTCCTGACTTTC	CASSVSRGSGANVLTF
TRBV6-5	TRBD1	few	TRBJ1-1	TGTGCCAGCAGACAGGGGTTCACTGAAGCTTTCTTT	CASRQGFTEAFF
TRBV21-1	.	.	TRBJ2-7	TGTGCCAGCAGCAAATCTAGCGGCACAGCCTACGAGCAGTACTTC	CASSKSSGTAYEQYF
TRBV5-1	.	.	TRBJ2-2	TGCGCCAGCACCAACCTACTCACCGGGGAGCTGTTTTTT	CASTNLLTGELFF
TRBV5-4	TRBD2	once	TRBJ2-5	TGTGCCAGCAGCCCGGGACTAGCGGGAGCTGAGACCCAGTACTTC	CASSPGLAGAETQYF
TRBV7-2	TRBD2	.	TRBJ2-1	TGTGCCAGCAGCTCTAGCTCGACTAGCGGGAAGGTGCAGTTCTTC	CASSSSSTSGKVQFF
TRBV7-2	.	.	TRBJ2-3	TGTGCCAGCAGCTTAGGATCGGTAGGACGGAGCACAGATACGCAGTATTTT	CASSLGSVGRSTDTQYF
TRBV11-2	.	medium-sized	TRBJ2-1	TGTGCCAGCAGCTTTGGAGGCTCCTACAATGAGCAGTTCTTC	CASSFGGSYNEQFF
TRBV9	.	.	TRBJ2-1	TGTGCCAGCAGCCCAATCCTAGGAGGTGAGCAGTTCTTC	CASSPILGGEQFF
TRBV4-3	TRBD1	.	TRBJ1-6	TGCGCCAGCAGCCAAGCAACCGGGACAGGGGGCTCACCCCTCCACTTT	CASSQATGTGGSPLHF
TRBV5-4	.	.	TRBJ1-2	TGTGCCAGCAGCTTGGGACAGATCAACAACTATGGCTACACCTTC	CASSLGQINNYGYTF
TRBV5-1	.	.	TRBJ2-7	TGCGCCAGCAGCTTGGAAGTTTTCGCAGGGTCCCCCACAAACTACGAGCAGTACTTC	CASSLEVFAGSPTNYEQYF
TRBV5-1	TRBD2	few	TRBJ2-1	TGCGCCAGCAGCCCGACTAGCGCGAAGGGCAATGAGCAGTTCTTC	CASSPTSAKGNEQFF
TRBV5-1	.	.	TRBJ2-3	TGCGCCAGCAGCCGCAACAGGGATGGAACGCAGTATTTT	CASSRNRDGTQYF